The present T cell receptor (beta chain) was sequenced within a study of blood T cells in healthy people across ages. Overall study: With template switching, about one barcoded beta molecule was captured per two T cells.

The V gene end was trimmed by 1 base and the J gene end by 2 bases; junction bases not matched to a gene: 6. Germline CDR1 and CDR2: SGHRS and YFSETQ. The CDR3 loop spans 16 amino acids. Notes on the study in general: Measured against age, TCR beta diversity per million T cells decreased in a roughly linear manner.

Sample-barcoded 5' priming and a J-beta primer mix drove a second PCR of roughly 7 to 11 cycles. Each cDNA molecule received a tag from a template-switch adaptor that had 12 random nucleotides. TCRdb recomputed calls from the 5' RACE reads with MiXCR, one row per CDR3 protein. The table records 1.5 million to 2 million distinct CDR3 sequences, about two fifths of them present only once. In the case of this clonotype: Its antigen is currently unknown.

The sequencing sample was made of blood. The chain links TRBV5-1 to TRBJ2-3; TRBD1 aligns across 8 bases. This TCR was sampled from a human donor in good health. The CDR3 here is CASSLSGGSYTDTQYF. DNA for the CDR3: TGCGCCAGCAGCTTGTCAGGGGGCTCCTACACAGATACGCAGTATTTT.